This T cell receptor (beta chain) was recovered during a study of T cells in tuberculosis. Study results and caveats: Low-affinity CD1B-GMM tetramer-binding T cells may have been missed.

Sequencing of TCR-alpha and TCR-beta chains was unpaired. TCRdb's table, derived via immunoSEQ multiplex PCR, lists solely in-frame clones and lacks some. The data show approximately 59,000 clones, under 90% seen once. Trimming removed 8 bases at V and 1 base at J, with 17 bases between. CDR1 is MNHEY and CDR2 is SVGAGI in the germline V gene. This CDR3 region has 15 residues. Cells were sorted from thawed PBMC rested overnight and stained with GMM-loaded CD1B tetramer, viability dye and anti-CD3. The CD1B tetramers carried C32 glucose monomycolate purified from Rhodococcus equi. CD14-expressing monocytes were removed from PBMC before cryopreservation and sorting.

The sequenced sample consisted of CD1b-GMM tetramer-negative cells sorted from PBMCs. This clonotype was sampled from an adult woman with latent tuberculosis. The rearrangement links TRBV6-5 to TRBJ1-2; TRBD1 is a possible D gene (6 bases). The CDR3 bases are TGTGCCAGCGCGCAGATCTCAGGGGTTAACTATGGCTACACCTTC. It specifies CASAQISGVNYGYTF.